These 5 T cell receptor beta chains originate from one sample sequenced in a study of blood T cell repertoires in COVID-19. Assay used: immunoSEQ multiplex PCR; TCRdb lists only in-frame clones, some missing. The sample records 300,000 to 450,000 clones, roughly 89% being singletons. Sequenced: peripheral blood. These receptors all stem from an older woman with COVID-19, enrolled during active disease.

The chain has TRBV5-6 and TRBJ1-4; 9 nucleotides align to TRBD1. Trimming removed 4 bases from V and 6 bases from J; junction bases left unmatched: 7. The CDR3 loop spans 15 amino acids. Germline CDR1 is SGHDT and CDR2 is YYEEEE. The CDR3 DNA reads TGTGCCAGCAGCCTATCCGGGACAGGGCATGAAAAACTGTTTTTT. Residues: CASSLSGTGHEKLFF. Full variable domain (missing parts from reference TRBV5-6 and TRBJ1-4): DAGVTQSPTHLIKTRGQQVTLRCSPKSGHDTVSWYQQALGQGPQFIFQYYEEEERQRGNFPDRFSGHQFPNYSSELNVNALLLGDSALYLCASSLSGTGHEKLFFGSGTQLSVL.

This clone was detected only a few times. V is TRBV6-5 and J is TRBJ1-3; 8 bases match TRBD1. The CDR3 runs 14 residues. The germline V gene encodes CDR1 MNHEY and CDR2 SVGAGI. V shed 7 bases and J 0 bases; nucleotides not matched to a gene: 2. The CDR3 region has the DNA TGTGCCAGCACTGGACAGGGCTCTGGAAACACCATATATTTT. Protein sequence: CASTGQGSGNTIYF.

The sample holds a few counts of this clone. Here the CDR3 DNA reads TGTGCCAGCAGCCCATCCGGACAGGGCGTTATTATTATGGATACGCAGTATTTT. Residues: CASSPSGQGVIIMDTQYF. The chain uses TRBV28 and TRBJ2-3, with 8 bases lining up with TRBD1. The germline V gene has CDR1 MDHEN and CDR2 SYDVKM. The CDR3 is 18 amino acids. Trimming removed 6 bases from V and 6 bases from J; junction bases left unmatched: 20.

The chain is built from TRBV5-1 and TRBJ2-5; D possibly corresponds to TRBD2 (6 bases). V lost 2 bases and J 2 bases, leaving 10 bases between the germline ends. This CDR3 is built from 14 residues. Germline CDR1 SGHRS, CDR2 YFSETQ. Here the CDR3 DNA reads TGCGCCAGCAGCTTCCCTAGCGTTCAAGAGACCCAGTACTTC. It is translated as CASSFPSVQETQYF.

The gene calls are TRBV11-1 and TRBJ1-1; the D is unclear. V was shortened by 1 base and J by 7 bases, with 16 bases between the two germline ends. This CDR3 contains 15 residues. Per germline, CDR1 SGHAT and CDR2 FQDESV (reference sequence). CDR3 loop: CASSLGQGRRIEAFF. For the CDR3, the DNA is TGTGCCAGCAGCTTAGGCCAAGGACGGAGGATTGAAGCTTTCTTT.